This T cell receptor (beta chain) was retrieved from a study of blood T cell repertoires in COVID-19. Study-level information: PBMCs, B-cell-depleted T cells, or T cells were the source of the cDNA or gDNA that made up the material.

Germline lookup yields CDR1 GTSNPN and CDR2 SVGIG (reference sequence). The CDR3 has 13 residues. V was clipped by 4 bases and J by 3 bases, with 9 bases between them. Seattle participants joined during active infection and were tracked over time. Libraries were prepared by immunoSEQ multiplex PCR; TCRdb keeps only in-frame clonotypes and omits some of them. The top ten clones hold 3% to 4.5% of a sample with about 350,000 clones, approximately 89% of them seen once. The TCR sequence derives from an older woman with COVID-19, enrolled during active disease. Sequencing was performed on peripheral blood. This chain joins TRBV30 and TRBJ1-4; D is uncertain. The CDR3 protein is CAWKLKPNEKLFF. The CDR3 nucleotides are TGTGCCTGGAAGCTTAAGCCTAATGAAAAACTGTTTTTT.